This T cell receptor (beta chain) was profiled in a study of cytomegalovirus exposure and HLA in healthy donors. Study-level results: It was found in a later analysis that first-cohort TCR clusters tended to co-occur in the 100 to 150 validation repertoires. Most observed TCR sequences were rare, whereas some public TCRs were detected in many donors.

Assay: immunoSEQ multiplex PCR; the TCRdb copy retains only in-frame clones and omits some. Of 50,000 to 80,000 clones in the sample, around nine tenths are singletons; the top ten hold approximately 1.5%. Germline CDR1 is ENHRY and CDR2 is SYGVKD. This CDR3 region has 12 residues. Trimming removed 4 bases from V and 5 bases from J, with 7 bases in between. Separate from the roughly 700-subject first cohort was the roughly 130-subject validation cohort, to which the donors belonged. Regarding this clone: Its specificity is not known.

The specimen was PBMCs. This clonotype was sampled from a woman in her late teens or twenties in good health and CMV-seronegative. This chain connects TRBV10-3 to TRBJ2-3; TRBD2 is a possible D gene (5 bases). As DNA, the CDR3 is TGTGCCATCAGTGCAGAGGGAGATACGCAGTATTTT. This sequence encodes CAISAEGDTQYF.